This T cell receptor (beta chain) was profiled in a study of CD8+CD57+ T cells in acquired aplastic anemia. Across the whole study: Sorted CD4+ plus CD8+ cells gave DNA averaging around 3 ug.

Profiling of TCR beta VDJ combinations and CDR3 sequences used genomic DNA as template. Each CDR3 protein is one row after TCRdb ran MiXCR on the reads. This table holds a few hundred thousand distinct CDR3 sequences, around 82% found once. The V and J ends lost 4 bases and 6 bases respectively, with 14 bases between them. Germline CDR1 and CDR2: SGHAT and FQNNGV. CDR3 length: 14 amino acids. The study, taken as a whole, reports: Between the patient and control groups, CD8+ Simpson's diversity did not differ significantly.

Points on this clonotype: Its specificity is not known.

An expansion of CD8+CD57+ cells by flow cytometry had been shown in patients chosen for sequencing. Severe acquired aplastic anemia was diagnosed in all patients. At the time of blood sampling, patients had not yet received any therapy. The clonotype originates from a human donor with aplastic anemia. Sample: sorted CD4+, CD8+, or CD8+CD57+ T cells (not recorded which) from PBMCs. The chain carries TRBV11-2 and TRBJ2-3; D is uncertain. CDR3 nucleotide sequence: TGTGCCAGCAGCTCAACCGACGGTCCCGATACGCAGTATTTT. This encodes CASSSTDGPDTQYF.